This passage covers 27 T cell receptor beta chains from one sample sequenced in a study of OX40 agonist ivuxolimab in advanced cancers. This table comes from immunoSEQ multiplex PCR, and its TCRdb copy is limited to in-frame clones, with some not included. In the table there are over 85,000 clones, around nine tenths of which are singletons. This material consisted of CD4+ or CD8+ T cells sorted from blood, taken in a trial of the OX40 agonist ivuxolimab. These receptors all come from an adult with an advanced solid tumor such as melanoma, head and neck, liver or kidney cancer.

The rearrangement joins TRBV9 to TRBJ2-5; D uncertain. Trimming removed 4 bases from V and 4 bases from J, with 17 bases in between. Looked up from germline, CDR1 is SGDLS and CDR2 is YYNGEE. The CDR3 runs to 15 residues. The CDR3 spells CASSPRLWTGETQYF. CDR3 nucleotides: TGTGCCAGCAGCCCCCGACTCTGGACGGGAGAGACCCAGTACTTC.

The genes are TRBV7-2 and TRBJ1-2, with D unclear. The germline V and J ends were trimmed by 6 bases and 7 bases, with 15 bases remaining between them. The CDR3 has 13 amino acids. Germline V lookup: CDR1 SGHTA, CDR2 FQGNSA. Here the CDR3 DNA reads TGTGCCAGCAGTTTCCGGAAGGGCCCTGGCTACACCTTC. It is translated as CASSFRKGPGYTF.

The V call is TRBV5-1, the J call TRBJ2-2, with a possible D match to TRBD1 (6 bases). CDR1 and CDR2 (germline): SGHRS, YFSETQ. V dropped 4 bases and J dropped 0 bases, with 10 bases sitting between them. The CDR3 is 15 amino acids. CDR3 sequence: CASSRDTANTGELFF. CDR3 coding DNA: TGCGCCAGCAGCCGGGACACTGCGAACACCGGGGAGCTGTTTTTT.

The table lists this clone with a few counts. The chain links TRBV2 to TRBJ2-5; 9 bases line up with TRBD2. The CDR3 runs 13 residues. Germline lookup yields CDR1 SNHLY and CDR2 FYNNEI. Trimming cost V 6 bases and J 4 bases; bases outside gene matches: 3. CDR3 amino acids: CASRMTSGETQYF. CDR3 DNA: TGTGCCAGCAGAATGACTAGCGGAGAGACCCAGTACTTC.

The chain recombines TRBV5-4 with TRBJ2-5; D tentatively fits TRBD1 or TRBD2 (5 bases each). The CDR3 sequence is 14 residues long. Trimming pared 4 bases from V and 5 bases from J, leaving 15 bases between. Germline V gene lookup returns CDR1 SGHNT and CDR2 YYREEE (reference sequence). CDR3: CASSPSTGAETQYF. The DNA of the CDR3 is TGTGCCAGCAGCCCATCGACCGGGGCGGAGACCCAGTACTTC. Combining the CDR3 with reference TRBV5-4 and TRBJ2-5 gives the whole variable domain ETGVTQSPTHLIKTRGQQVTLRCSSQSGHNTVSWYQQALGQGPQFIFQYYREEENGRGNFPPRFSGLQFPNYSSELNVNALELDDSALYLCASSPSTGAETQYFGPGTRLLVL.

The chain uses TRBV9 and TRBJ1-2; D is ambiguous. V was trimmed by 2 bases and J by 5 bases, leaving 13 bases between them. The CDR3 contains 14 residues. CDR1 SGDLS and CDR2 YYNGEE come from the germline V gene. The CDR3 coding sequence is TGTGCCAGCAGCGTCCCCGACCAATTTTATGGCTACACCTTC. Protein sequence: CASSVPDQFYGYTF.

The chain recombines TRBV5-5 with TRBJ2-1; D might be TRBD1 or TRBD2, each matching 5 bases. From germline, CDR1 is SGHKS and CDR2 YYEKEE (reference sequence). Trimming shortened V by 4 bases and J by 1 base, and 15 bases separated the two germline ends. The CDR3 loop spans 16 amino acids. This CDR3 is CASSVSGTASYNEQFF. The DNA for the CDR3 is TGTGCCAGCAGCGTCTCCGGGACGGCGTCCTACAATGAGCAGTTCTTC.

Comments on this clone: It is likely a read error, because the conserved phenylalanine at the end of the CDR3 is missing. The V call is TRBV10-1, the J call TRBJ1-6; TRBD1 agrees at 7 bases. CDR3 length: 15 amino acids. Germline CDR1 and CDR2: WNHNN and SYGVQD (reference sequence). J gave up 13 bases and V 8 bases, and 17 bases lay outside the gene matches. Here the CDR3 reads CASGGGDSLQWPLHL. In DNA, the CDR3 is TGCGCCAGCGGGGGCGGGGACAGCCTCCAGTGGCCCCTCCACCTT.

The V gene is TRBV6-5, the J gene TRBJ2-3, with D maybe TRBD1 (6 bases). V was pared by 3 bases and J by 1 base, with 14 bases between. In germline, CDR1 is MNHEY, CDR2 SVGAGI. CDR3 length: 16 residues. Here the CDR3 reads CASSYHWAGGTDTQYF. DNA of the CDR3: TGTGCCAGCAGTTATCACTGGGCAGGGGGCACAGATACGCAGTATTTT.

V is TRBV5-4 and J is TRBJ2-3; the D gene is possibly TRBD1 (6 bases). Germline CDR1 reads SGHNT; CDR2 reads YYREEE (reference sequence). This CDR3 has 14 residues. Deletions cut 0 bases from V and 4 bases from J, with 9 bases between. CDR3 coding DNA: TGTGCCAGCAGCTTGGACAGGGCGGCAGATACGCAGTATTTT. Translation gives CASSLDRAADTQYF. Full variable domain (missing parts from reference TRBV5-4 and TRBJ2-3): ETGVTQSPTHLIKTRGQQVTLRCSSQSGHNTVSWYQQALGQGPQFIFQYYREEENGRGNFPPRFSGLQFPNYSSELNVNALELDDSALYLCASSLDRAADTQYFGPGTRLTVL.

The table lists this clone with a few counts. The chain is built from TRBV5-1 and TRBJ1-5, with a tentative D call TRBD1 (6 bases). CDR1 and CDR2 from the germline V gene are SGHRS and YFSETQ. Trimming stripped 4 bases from V and 4 bases from J, with 12 bases between. CDR3 size: 14 residues. The DNA of the CDR3 is TGCGCCAGCAGCCCGAATACAGGGAATCAGCCCCAGCATTTT. Its protein is CASSPNTGNQPQHF.

This chain joins TRBV6-5 and TRBJ1-1; TRBD1 matches at 7 bases. Per the germline V gene, CDR1 is MNHEY and CDR2 is SVGAGI. Germline trimming cut 7 bases from V and 9 bases from J; bases unmatched to any gene: 8. The CDR3 extends over 12 amino acids. The DNA of the CDR3 is TGTGCCAGCATGGCCGTGAGGGGGCAAGCTTTCTTT. Translation gives CASMAVRGQAFF.

The chain employs TRBV5-1 and TRBJ1-2; TRBD1 is a possible D gene (6 bases). Trimming shortened V by 1 base and J by 6 bases, and 19 bases separated the two germline ends. There are 16 residues in the CDR3. Germline V gene sequence: CDR1 SGHRS, CDR2 YFSETQ. The DNA of the CDR3 is TGCGCCAGCAGCTTGTTCTGGGGACAACGAGAGAATGGCTACACCTTC. It is translated as CASSLFWGQRENGYTF.

The DNA of the CDR3 is TGTGCCAGCAGCTCTGTGGCAGATACGCAGTATTTT. Translated: CASSSVADTQYF. The chain is built from TRBV5-4 and TRBJ2-3; no reliable D call. V dropped 3 bases and J dropped 4 bases, with 6 bases sitting between them. The CDR3 extends over 12 amino acids. Looked up from germline, CDR1 is SGHNT and CDR2 is YYREEE (reference sequence).

The chain employs TRBV18 and TRBJ2-1; the match to TRBD1 covers 10 bases. The V and J ends lost 5 bases and 7 bases, in that order; junction bases with no gene match: 8. The CDR3 totals 15 residues. Germline CDR1 KGHSH, CDR2 LQKENI. CDR3 coding DNA: TGTGCCAGCTCATCCTGGACAGGGGGGAAGAATGAGCAGTTCTTC. As protein: CASSSWTGGKNEQFF. Complete variable domain (other parts from reference TRBV18 and TRBJ2-1): NAGVMQNPRHLVRRRGQEARLRCSPMKGHSHVYWYRQLPEEGLKFMVYLQKENIIDESGMPKERFSAEFPKEGPSILRIQQVVRGDSAAYFCASSSWTGGKNEQFFGPGTRLTVL.

The gene calls are TRBV5-1 and TRBJ1-6, with 9 bases aligning to TRBD1. The germline V gene encodes CDR1 SGHRS and CDR2 YFSETQ. J gave up 10 bases and V 0 bases, and 5 bases lay outside the gene matches. The length of the CDR3 is 15 residues. The CDR3 sequence is CASSLEDRGASPLHF. The CDR3 DNA reads as TGCGCCAGCAGCTTGGAGGACAGGGGTGCATCACCCCTCCACTTT.

The chain has TRBV2 and TRBJ2-2, with D possibly TRBD2 on 6 matching bases. Germline V gives CDR1 SNHLY, CDR2 FYNNEI. The CDR3 loop spans 15 amino acids. Trimming pared 3 bases from V and 4 bases from J, leaving 12 bases between. Here the CDR3 DNA reads TGTGCCAGCAGTGAGTCACTAGCTAGCACCGGGGAGCTGTTTTTT. Its protein product is CASSESLASTGELFF.

This chain uses TRBV18 with TRBJ1-2; 7 positions agree with TRBD1. V lost 6 bases to trimming and J lost 6 bases; unmatched junction nucleotides: 7. Germline CDR1 is KGHSH and CDR2 is LQKENI. The CDR3 is 13 residues long. The CDR3 protein is CASSTGEMDGYTF. The DNA of the CDR3 is TGTGCCAGCTCTACAGGGGAAATGGATGGCTACACCTTC.

This CDR3 reads CASTLGGVGTGELFF. As DNA, the CDR3 is TGTGCCAGCACCCTAGGGGGGGTGGGGACCGGGGAGCTGTTTTTT. V gene TRBV9 combines with J gene TRBJ2-2, with D tentatively TRBD2 (7 bases). V dropped 6 bases and J dropped 5 bases, with 17 bases sitting between them. This CDR3 has 15 residues. CDR1 SGDLS and CDR2 YYNGEE come from the germline V gene.

Only a few counts were recorded for this clone. The genes are TRBV5-5 and TRBJ2-3; D not certain. V was cut by 3 bases and J by 1 base, with 12 bases left in between. This CDR3 has 15 amino acids. The germline V gene encodes CDR1 SGHKS and CDR2 YYEKEE (reference sequence). The DNA for the CDR3 is TGTGCCAGCAGCTGGACCCAGTTTGGCACAGATACGCAGTATTTT. Amino acid sequence: CASSWTQFGTDTQYF.

This clone was picked up a small number of times. The rearrangement joins TRBV19 to TRBJ1-1; possibly TRBD1 for D (5 bases). The V gene lost 2 bases and the J gene lost 10 bases, with 14 bases spanning the gap. This CDR3 has 13 residues. Germline CDR1 is LNHDA and CDR2 is SQIVND (reference sequence). CDR3 residues: CASSISRRGLAFF. The DNA of the CDR3 is TGTGCCAGTAGTATATCGCGGCGGGGCTTAGCTTTCTTT.

This chain joins TRBV6-1 and TRBJ1-2; D gene ambiguous. The CDR3 runs to 14 residues. Deletions cut 7 bases from V and 4 bases from J, with 16 bases between. Germline V gene lookup returns CDR1 MNHNS and CDR2 SASEGT. The CDR3 sequence is CASTKVWGSYGYTF. CDR3 bases: TGTGCCAGCACTAAAGTCTGGGGTAGCTATGGCTACACCTTC.

About this clone itself: Germline is not matched at one junction end, which may reflect a read error. The V call is TRBV2, the J call TRBJ1-5; 9 bases are shared with TRBD1. From germline, CDR1 is SNHLY and CDR2 FYNNEI. The CDR3 spans 13 residues. The DNA for the CDR3 is TGTGCCAGCAGCCTTCCGGGACAGGGACCACCGTTTTTT. This encodes CASSLPGQGPPFF.

The J gene is TRBJ2-1, the V gene TRBV20-1, with D uncertain. Germline CDR1 DFQATT, CDR2 SNEGSKA (reference sequence). The CDR3 length is 11 residues. The germline V and J ends were trimmed by 2 bases and 7 bases, with 6 bases remaining between them. For the CDR3, the DNA is TGCAGTGCTAGATTTAGAAATGAGCAGTTCTTC. Its protein is CSARFRNEQFF.

V usage is TRBV9 and J usage is TRBJ2-3; D remains ambiguous. The CDR3 is made up of 14 amino acids. The germline V gene has CDR1 SGDLS and CDR2 YYNGEE. V lost 2 bases and J 4 bases, leaving 11 bases between the germline ends. The DNA of the CDR3 is TGTGCCAGCAGCGTGGTTGGTCGCGCAGATACGCAGTATTTT. Protein sequence: CASSVVGRADTQYF.

CDR3 nucleotide sequence: TGTGCCATCAGTGAGTCGGTAGCCAGGTTGGATTCACCCCTCCACTTT. As protein: CAISESVARLDSPLHF. This chain joins TRBV10-3 and TRBJ1-6; the D is unclear. V was pared by 0 bases and J by 8 bases, with 14 bases between. The germline V gene encodes CDR1 ENHRY and CDR2 SYGVKD. The length of the CDR3 is 16 residues.

The chain carries TRBV7-2 and TRBJ2-7; 9 positions agree with TRBD2. The CDR3 is 15 residues long. The germline V gene encodes CDR1 SGHTA and CDR2 FQGNSA. The V gene end was trimmed by 1 base and the J gene end by 6 bases; junction bases not matched to a gene: 7. The CDR3 here is CASSLGLAGQREQYF. The CDR3 nucleotides read TGTGCCAGCAGCTTAGGGCTAGCGGGGCAACGCGAGCAGTACTTC.